These T cell receptor beta chains were read from a single sample in a study of T-cell reconstitution after alpha-beta-depleted transplantation in children. In TCRdb, the PCR reads were re-called with MiXCR into one record per CDR3 protein. This sample has about 260,000 distinct CDR3 sequences, with 9.5% to 13% found just once. The specimen was peripheral blood, collected 180 days after TCRalphabeta/CD19-depleted stem cell transplant. The receptors come from a male patient between 2 and 10 years old who had a stem cell transplant for chronic granulomatous disease, so the T cells may come from the graft donor. Both conserved end residues are part of each CDR3. The D gene is left open where the match is weak. Size values are once, few and many counts, or a class for expanded clones, and some rows have none.

clone size,J gene,CDR3 length,V gene,D gene,CDR3 DNA,CDR3 protein
few,TRBJ2-7,13,TRBV4-2,-,TGTGCCAGCAGCCGTGAGCTCCTCCTCGAGCAGTACTTC,CASSRELLLEQYF
many,TRBJ2-5,14,TRBV27,-,TGTGCCAGCAGTTACTCGCGGGCCCAAGAGACCCAGTACTTC,CASSYSRAQETQYF
many,TRBJ2-7,15,TRBV7-9,TRBD2,TGTGCCAGCAGCTTCGGCACCGGACTAGGGGACGAGCAGTACTTC,CASSFGTGLGDEQYF
-,TRBJ2-7,12,TRBV27,TRBD1,TGTGCCAGCAGTTTTTTAGGGGGCGAGCGGTACTTC,CASSFLGGERYF
many,TRBJ2-5,16,TRBV5-1,TRBD2,TGCGCCAGCAGCTGGCCGCTAGCGGGAGCAGTAGAGACCCAGTACTTC,CASSWPLAGAVETQYF
many,TRBJ2-1,16,TRBV20-1,TRBD2,TGCAGTGCTCACAAACCCGCAGCGGGAGGAGTAGATGAGCAGTTCTTC,CSAHKPAAGGVDEQFF
many,TRBJ2-2,14,TRBV9,-,TGTGCCAGCAGCAGGGACTTCTTCACCGGGGAGCTGTTTTTT,CASSRDFFTGELFF
many,TRBJ2-2,17,TRBV28,-,TGTGCCAGCAGTACCGGTCGGGTGGTTTTCTTCACCGGGGAGCTGTTTTTT,CASSTGRVVFFTGELFF
many,TRBJ2-7,13,TRBV27,-,TGTGCCAGCAGTTTACGGCCCGCCTACGAGCAGTACTTC,CASSLRPAYEQYF
many,TRBJ2-2,17,TRBV5-1,TRBD1,TGCGCCAGCAGCTCCAGTTCCCAGGGGGCTGGGACCGGGGAGCTGTTTTTT,CASSSSSQGAGTGELFF
many,TRBJ2-7,15,TRBV4-1,-,TGCGCCAGCAGCCAAAATAGGGCAGGGACCTACGAGCAGTACTTC,CASSQNRAGTYEQYF
many,TRBJ2-2,16,TRBV5-1,-,TGCGCCAGCAGCTTGTGGGCAGGGCCGAACACCGGGGAGCTGTTTTTT,CASSLWAGPNTGELFF
many,TRBJ2-5,16,TRBV5-1,-,TGCGCCAGCAGCCACATACGAATTACCGGACAAGAGACCCAGTACTTC,CASSHIRITGQETQYF
many,TRBJ2-1,15,TRBV21-1,-,TGTGCCAGCATCTCAACGGCGGGAGTAATCGATGAGCAGTTCTTC,CASISTAGVIDEQFF
many,TRBJ2-2,17,TRBV20-1,TRBD2,TGCAGTGCTAGAAAATGGCTAGCGGGAGGAGTTACCGGGGAGCTGTTTTTT,CSARKWLAGGVTGELFF
many,TRBJ2-2,17,TRBV6-5,-,TGTGCCAGCAGTTACCAAATCGCGCCCACAGGCCCCGGGGAGCTGTTTTTT,CASSYQIAPTGPGELFF
many,TRBJ1-2,16,TRBV29-1,TRBD1,TGCAGCGTTGAAGATCCAAGGACAGGGGTTTCCTATGGCTACACCTTC,CSVEDPRTGVSYGYTF
many,TRBJ2-5,14,TRBV5-6,-,TGTGCCAGCAGCTTGGGTGAGCCCAAAGAGACCCAGTACTTC,CASSLGEPKETQYF
many,TRBJ1-1,12,TRBV5-1,-,TGCGCCAGCAGCTGGGGGAGCACTGAAGCTTTCTTT,CASSWGSTEAFF
many,TRBJ2-1,16,TRBV3-1,TRBD2,TGTGCCAGCAGCCCGGGACTAGCGGGGGTTATGAATGAGCAGTTCTTC,CASSPGLAGVMNEQFF
many,TRBJ2-2,14,TRBV2,-,TGTGCCAGCAGTAAGGGAACGAACACCGGGGAGCTGTTTTTT,CASSKGTNTGELFF
many,TRBJ2-3,14,TRBV29-1,TRBD1,TGCAGCGTTGAAGTAAACAGGGGGGCAGATACGCAGTATTTT,CSVEVNRGADTQYF
many,TRBJ2-3,14,TRBV12-3/TRBV12-4,-,TGTGCCAGCAGTTTCGTTGTTCTGGCAGATACGCAGTATTTT,CASSFVVLADTQYF
many,TRBJ2-7,13,TRBV12-3/TRBV12-4,TRBD1,TGTGCCAGCAGCCGGGACAGGCTTTACGAGCAGTACTTC,CASSRDRLYEQYF
many,TRBJ2-5,14,TRBV5-1,-,TGCGCCAGCAGCTTGCCTTCTATACGGGAGACCCAGTACTTC,CASSLPSIRETQYF
many,TRBJ2-1,11,TRBV29-1,TRBD1,TGCAGCGTTTTACAGGGGGTAGGGCAGTTCTTC,CSVLQGVGQFF
many,TRBJ2-1,13,TRBV29-1,-,TGCAGCGTTAGGAAAGGGACCCCCTTGGGGCAGTTCTTC,CSVRKGTPLGQFF
many,TRBJ1-4,17,TRBV4-3,-,TGCGCCAGCAGCCAAGCAGGGGTATCTCACAGGAATGAAAAACTGTTTTTT,CASSQAGVSHRNEKLFF
few,TRBJ2-3,17,TRBV18,TRBD2,TGTGCCAGCCGAAGGGTACTAGCGGGGGCCCGATCGGGGTCGCAGTATTTT,CASRRVLAGARSGSQYF
many,TRBJ2-7,15,TRBV5-1,TRBD1,TGCGCCAGCAGCTTAGAGAGGACAGGACGCTACGAGCAGTACTTC,CASSLERTGRYEQYF
many,TRBJ1-3,20,TRBV5-1,-,TGCGCCAGCAGCTTGGAGGTGGAAACCGGGGACTCGAGCTCTGGAAACACCATATATTTT,CASSLEVETGDSSSGNTIYF
many,TRBJ2-7,15,TRBV28,-,TGTGCCAGCAGCCAACGACGATACAGGGTTCCCGAGCAGTACTTC,CASSQRRYRVPEQYF
many,TRBJ2-7,17,TRBV27,TRBD1,TGTGCCAGCAAACCTTTTCCGCCGGACAGGACCTCCTACGAGCAGTACTTC,CASKPFPPDRTSYEQYF
-,TRBJ2-7,14,TRBV28,TRBD1,TGTGCCAGCAGTTTGGGGACAGGGTGGGACGAGCAGTACTTC,CASSLGTGWDEQYF
many,TRBJ2-1,14,TRBV12-3/TRBV12-4,TRBD2,TGTGCCAGCAGCGGACTAGCGGTAAACAATGAGCAGTTCTTC,CASSGLAVNNEQFF
-,TRBJ2-3,16,TRBV14,TRBD2,TGTGCCAGCAGCCCGAGACTAGCGGGGGGGCCGGAGACGCAGTATTTT,CASSPRLAGGPETQYF
many,TRBJ1-2,15,TRBV4-3,-,TGCGCCAGCAGCCAAGCTTTTAGGGACTTCTATGGCTACACCTTC,CASSQAFRDFYGYTF
-,TRBJ2-5,14,TRBV15,-,TGTGCCACCAGCAACGAATGGGGGGAAGAGACCCAGTACTTC,CATSNEWGEETQYF
many,TRBJ2-3,12,TRBV20-1,-,TGCAGTGCCCCCAGATTAGGGGATACGCAGTATTTT,CSAPRLGDTQYF
many,TRBJ2-7,14,TRBV20-1,TRBD1,TGCAGTGCTAGAGGGACAGGGAGTTGGGACGAGCAGTACTTC,CSARGTGSWDEQYF
few,TRBJ2-1,12,TRBV12-3/TRBV12-4,-,TGTGCCAGCAGTTTGAGGGGGGGGGTGCAGTTCTTC,CASSLRGGVQFF
-,TRBJ2-4,12,TRBV3-1,-,TGTGCCAGCAGCCGGGTGGGAGCCATTCAGTACTTC,CASSRVGAIQYF
many,TRBJ2-3,15,TRBV7-9,-,TGTGCCAGCAGGGGGAAGGACTACCGCACAGATACGCAGTATTTT,CASRGKDYRTDTQYF
many,TRBJ1-3,17,TRBV7-6,-,TGTGCCAGCAGCTTAGGAGGTCCTAGCCGCTCTGGAAACACCATATATTTT,CASSLGGPSRSGNTIYF
-,TRBJ2-2,15,TRBV25-1,TRBD1,TGTGCCAGCAGTGGAGACAGGGGGTGGGCCGGGGAGCTGTTTTTT,CASSGDRGWAGELFF
many,TRBJ2-1,13,TRBV20-1,TRBD2,TGCAGGGTCACTAGCGGGAGGGTCCATGAGCAGTTCTTC,CRVTSGRVHEQFF
many,TRBJ2-7,15,TRBV15,TRBD2,TGTGCCACCAGCAGAGCTCTAGCGGGAGCCTACGAGCAGTACTTC,CATSRALAGAYEQYF
many,TRBJ1-3,14,TRBV6-2/TRBV6-3,-,TGTGCCAGCAGCCGGGATCGCCCTGGAAACACCATATATTTT,CASSRDRPGNTIYF
-,TRBJ1-5,15,TRBV28,-,TGTGCCAGCAGTAGGCGGGTCTTTAGCAATCAGCCCCAGCATTTT,CASSRRVFSNQPQHF
many,TRBJ2-7,13,TRBV20-1,-,TGCAGTGCTAGTAACTCCCGACTCGACGAGCAGTACTTC,CSASNSRLDEQYF
many,TRBJ2-2,15,TRBV20-1,TRBD1,TGCAGTGCTAGAGATCAAGGGGGCGCAGGCGGGGAGCTGTTTTTT,CSARDQGGAGGELFF
many,TRBJ1-5,17,TRBV20-1,-,TGCAGTGCTAGTGTGGAGGCTCATCGGGGGAGCAATCAGCCCCAGCATTTT,CSASVEAHRGSNQPQHF
many,TRBJ2-3,15,TRBV7-3,-,TGTGCCAGCAGCTTAACGCCCCTTCGAACAGATACGCAGTATTTT,CASSLTPLRTDTQYF